This is a list of T cell receptor beta chains from one sample in a study of T cells after yellow fever vaccination. TCRdb processed the 5' RACE reads anew with MiXCR; each CDR3 protein has one entry. Found here are nearly 550,000 distinct CDR3 sequences, about 19% of them singletons; the top ten hold over 11%. Sequenced here: PBMCs, sampled 15 days after the yellow fever booster vaccination. The receptors come from a man between 25 and 39 years old who received the YFV17D yellow fever vaccine. Both conserved end residues are part of each CDR3. D genes are given only for firm matches. Clone size appears in some rows only: once, few, many, or a class for an expanded clone.

>TRBV19|TRBJ2-1|TRBD1|few
TGTGCCAGTAGTACACAGGGGGCGGTCTACAATGAGCAGTTCTTC
CASSTQGAVYNEQFF
>TRBV5-6|TRBJ2-1|-|-
TGTGCCAGCAGCTTCTGGACAGCCTTGGGGAACAATGAGCAGTTCTTC
CASSFWTALGNNEQFF
>TRBV5-5|TRBJ2-2|TRBD2|-
TGTGCCAGCAGCATGACTAGCGGGAGTTCCGGGGAGCTGTTTTTT
CASSMTSGSSGELFF
>TRBV24-1|TRBJ2-3|-|few
TGTGCCACCAGTGATTGGACACAGGGAGATACGCAGTATTTT
CATSDWTQGDTQYF
>TRBV20-1|TRBJ1-5|-|few
TGCAGTGCTAGAGAGAAGGGGGGCAATCAGCCCCAGCATTTT
CSAREKGGNQPQHF
>TRBV28|TRBJ1-2|-|-
TGTGCCAGCAGTTTACCGCGGGGAGCGGCCGGCACCTTC
CASSLPRGAAGTF
>TRBV18|TRBJ2-2|-|-
TGTGCCAGCTCACCGGCCGGAAGGGACGGGGAGCTGTTTTTT
CASSPAGRDGELFF
>TRBV27|TRBJ1-5|-|few
TGTGCCAGCGGACTAAGCCCTAGCAATCAGCCCCAGCATTTT
CASGLSPSNQPQHF
>TRBV10-3|TRBJ2-7|-|few
TGTGCCATCGGGAAATCAGCGGGTCCTTACGAGCAGTACTTC
CAIGKSAGPYEQYF
>TRBV11-2|TRBJ2-1|-|-
TGTGCCAGCAGCTTAGATCCGCGGGGAACCGATGAGCAGTTCTTC
CASSLDPRGTDEQFF
>TRBV20-1|TRBJ2-2|-|-
TGCAGTGCTAGTCATGGGAACACGGATAGGGAGCTGTTTTTT
CSASHGNTDRELFF
>TRBV5-1|TRBJ2-5|-|-
TGCGCCAGCAGCAAGGACTCTCAAGAGACCCAGTACTTC
CASSKDSQETQYF
>TRBV6-5|TRBJ1-1|-|few
TGTGCCAGCAGTTACCTACGGGGGAACACTGAAGCTTTCTTT
CASSYLRGNTEAFF
>TRBV20-1|TRBJ1-5|-|-
TGCAGTGCTAACCCCAGGGTGGTGGGTCAGCCCCAGCATTTT
CSANPRVVGQPQHF
>TRBV29-1|TRBJ2-4|-|-
TGCAGCGCCTGGCGCGGTAACCTGAGAAACATTCAGTACTTC
CSAWRGNLRNIQYF
>TRBV19|TRBJ1-1|-|few
TGTGCCAGTAGTAGGCTTGCGGACGTCACTGAAGCTTTCTTT
CASSRLADVTEAFF
>TRBV12-3/TRBV12-4|TRBJ2-1|-|many
TGTGCCAGCAGTCCCCTTCAGTACAATGAGCAGTTCTTC
CASSPLQYNEQFF
>TRBV2|TRBJ2-7|TRBD2|-
TGTGCCAGCAGTCCTACGACAGGGACTAGCGGGAGGGCGACCTACGAGCAGTACTTC
CASSPTTGTSGRATYEQYF
>TRBV18|TRBJ1-1|-|few
TGTGCCAGCTCACCCGAACAGGTGATGAACACTGAAGCTTTCTTT
CASSPEQVMNTEAFF
>TRBV25-1|TRBJ2-7|-|few
TGTGCCAGCAGTGAATACCTAGGGGCCTACGAGCAGTACTTC
CASSEYLGAYEQYF
>TRBV12-5|TRBJ2-7|TRBD2|few
TGTGCTAGTGGAAGCGGGAGGCTGACCTACGAGCAGTACTTC
CASGSGRLTYEQYF